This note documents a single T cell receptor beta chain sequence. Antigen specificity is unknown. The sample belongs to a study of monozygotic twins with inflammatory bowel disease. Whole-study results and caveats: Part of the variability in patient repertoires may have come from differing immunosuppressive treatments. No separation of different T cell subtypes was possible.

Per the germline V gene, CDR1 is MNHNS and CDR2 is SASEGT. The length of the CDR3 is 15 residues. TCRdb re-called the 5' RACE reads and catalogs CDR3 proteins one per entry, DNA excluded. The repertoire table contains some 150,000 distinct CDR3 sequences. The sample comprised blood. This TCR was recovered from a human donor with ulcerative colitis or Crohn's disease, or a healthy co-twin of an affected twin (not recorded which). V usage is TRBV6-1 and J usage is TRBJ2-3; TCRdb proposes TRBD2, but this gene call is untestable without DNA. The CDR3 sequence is CASSDRTSFTDTQYF.